This TCR beta chain derives from a study of blood T cell repertoires in COVID-19. Whole-study context: The study drew acute and convalescent COVID-19 samples from the United States, Italy and Spain. In each case, the material was cDNA or gDNA derived from T cells, B-cell-depleted T cells, or PBMCs.

The length of the CDR3 is 16 residues. Trimming at V came to 5 bases and at J to 1 base, leaving 9 bases not matched to a gene. The germline V gene encodes CDR1 SEHNR and CDR2 FQNEAQ (reference sequence). As originally analysed: Estimates of nucleated cell counts were drawn from the amplification of reference gene primers. The protocol was immunoSEQ multiplex PCR, while the TCRdb copy is restricted to in-frame clones and leaves out a portion. D and trimming come from the DNA, and the V and J calls and clone size come from that table. The repertoire holds about 320,000 clones, with about 91% as singletons. A Seattle source enrolled patients during active infection and followed them longitudinally.

V usage is TRBV7-9 and J usage is TRBJ1-1; 8 bases fit TRBD1. The sequence came from a woman under 40 with COVID-19, enrolled during active disease. Sequencing used peripheral blood. CDR3 in amino acids: CASSPPGGRGNTEAFF. In DNA form, the CDR3 reads TGTGCCAGCAGCCCTCCAGGGGGCCGAGGGAACACTGAAGCTTTCTTT.